What follows are 7 T cell receptor beta chains derived from one specimen sequenced in a study of breast tumors, draining lymph nodes, adjacent tissues. Using its own MiXCR run on the multiplex PCR reads, TCRdb lists one record per CDR3 protein. The table has about 110,000 distinct CDR3 sequences, about 29% seen once. Samples came from axillary lymph nodes draining the breast cancer. The sequencing sample was made of axillary lymph node tissue. Every receptor here comes from a female donor with breast cancer. Some clones in this sample may be carry-over from other donors' samples.

The chain combines TRBV12-3 or TRBV12-4 with TRBJ1-2; TRBD1 aligns across 10 bases. The CDR3 contains 14 residues. J was trimmed by 6 bases and V by 4 bases; bases with no gene match: 5. The CDR3 DNA follows: TGTGCCAGCAGTTACGACAGGGGGCGGGATGGCTACACCTTC. Amino acids: CASSYDRGRDGYTF.

This clonotype has ten or more counts. This rearrangement joins TRBV11-3 to TRBJ2-2; 7 bases map to TRBD1. Germline V gene sequence: CDR1 SGHNT, CDR2 YENEEA. This CDR3 spans 16 amino acids. V shed 5 bases and J 12 bases; nucleotides not matched to a gene: 18. The CDR3, as DNA: TGTGCCAGCAGCCCGTATCCAGGGGGTCTCTCAGCGCAGCTGTTTTTT. It translates to CASSPYPGGLSAQLFF. The full variable domain, with the rest looked up from reference TRBV11-3 and TRBJ2-2, is EAGVVQSPRYKIIEKKQPVAFWCNPISGHNTLYWYLQNLGQGPELLIRYENEEAVDDSQLPKDRFSAERLKGVDSTLKIQPAELGDSAVYLCASSPYPGGLSAQLFFGEGSRLTVL.

This clonotype was observed at least ten times. V is TRBV20-1 and J is TRBJ2-1; D remains ambiguous. V lost 3 bases, J lost 0 bases, and 6 bases lay in between. Germline CDR1 DFQATT, CDR2 SNEGSKA (reference sequence). The CDR3 has 13 amino acids. CDR3 sequence: CSASVSSYNEQFF. The CDR3 DNA follows: TGCAGTGCTAGCGTTAGCTCCTACAATGAGCAGTTCTTC.

This clonotype was counted at least ten times. The V call is TRBV6-2 or TRBV6-3, the J call TRBJ1-6, with D possibly being TRBD1 (5 bases). CDR1 is MNHEY and CDR2 is SVGEGT in the germline V gene. The V end was cut by 2 bases, the J end by 7 bases, with 12 bases between. This CDR3 comprises 15 residues. The CDR3 coding sequence is TGTGCCAGCAGTTACCTGGACATAATGAATTCACCCCTCCACTTT. Amino acids: CASSYLDIMNSPLHF.

The sample holds many counts of this clonotype. A much larger clone differs from this one at a single base, so this may be a read error. V is TRBV20-1 and J is TRBJ1-2, with D perhaps matching TRBD1 (5 bases). Germline V lookup: CDR1 DFQATT, CDR2 SNEGSKA (reference sequence). This CDR3 has 12 amino acids. The CDR3 coding sequence is TGCAGTGCCGTGACTGGGGGGGGAGGCTCCACCTTC. Protein product: CSAVTGGGGSTF.

Ten or more counts support this clonotype. The chain is built from TRBV7-6 and TRBJ2-1; 9 bases align to TRBD1. The CDR3 sequence is 15 residues long. Per germline, CDR1 SGHVS and CDR2 FNYEAQ. J was trimmed by 3 bases and V by 2 bases; bases with no gene match: 2. The CDR3 region is CASSLTGGDYNEQFF. In nucleotides, the CDR3 is TGTGCCAGCAGCTTAACAGGGGGCGACTACAATGAGCAGTTCTTC.

The CDR3 is CASSVDTRGNTIYF. Here the CDR3 DNA reads TGTGCCAGTAGTGTGGACACGCGCGGAAACACCATATATTTT. The chain joins TRBV19 to TRBJ1-3; D is possibly TRBD1 (5 bases). Trimming left V 5 bases short and J 4 bases short, with 12 bases between. This CDR3 spans 14 amino acids. CDR1 and CDR2 (germline): LNHDA, SQIVND (reference sequence). Drawing the rest from reference TRBV19 and TRBJ1-3, the complete variable domain is DGGITQSPKYLFRKEGQNVTLSCEQNLNHDAMYWYRQDPGQGLRLIYYSQIVNDFQKGDIAEGYSVSREKKESFPLTVTSAQKNPTAFYLCASSVDTRGNTIYFGEGSWLTVV.